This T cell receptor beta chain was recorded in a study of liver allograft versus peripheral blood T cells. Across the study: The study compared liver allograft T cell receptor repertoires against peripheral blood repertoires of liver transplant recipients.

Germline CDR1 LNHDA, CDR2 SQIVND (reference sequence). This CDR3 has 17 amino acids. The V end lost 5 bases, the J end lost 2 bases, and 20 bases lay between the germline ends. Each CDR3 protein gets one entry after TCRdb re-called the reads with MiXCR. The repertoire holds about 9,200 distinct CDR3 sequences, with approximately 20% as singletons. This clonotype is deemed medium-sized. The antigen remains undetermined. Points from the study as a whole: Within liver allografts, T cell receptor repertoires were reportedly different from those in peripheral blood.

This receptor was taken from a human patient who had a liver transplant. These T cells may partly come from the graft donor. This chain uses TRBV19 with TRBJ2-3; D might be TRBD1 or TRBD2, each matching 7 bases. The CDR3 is CASSSILGGGFTDTQYF. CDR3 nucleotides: TGTGCCAGTAGTTCGATTTTGGGAGGGGGCTTCACAGATACGCAGTATTTT.